This T cell receptor beta chain stems from a study of CXCR3-negative and CXCR3-positive naive CD8 T cells. Study in general: The TRB read total, about 135 million, broke down to about 1.5 +/- 0.3 million reads per library. Overall study results and limits: For memory CD8+ cells diversity was much lower, but both naive subsets had comparably high diversity.

There are 11 residues in the CDR3. CDR1 SQVTM and CDR2 ANQGSEA come from the germline V gene. This clonotype is classed as medium-sized by frequency. Its antigen remains unknown. The authors made the TRB cDNA libraries by 5' RACE using UMI labels. TCRdb reanalyzed the 5' RACE reads, giving one entry per CDR3 protein sequence and no DNA. This repertoire includes about 7,500 distinct CDR3 sequences. CD45RO-CCR7+CD27+CD95- marked naive CD8+ T cells. This chain joins TRBV29-1 and TRBJ2-2. Sequencing used naive CXCR3- CD8+ T cells from blood. Subset meaning: CD45RO-CCR7+CD27+CD95- naive CD8+ T cells lacking CXCR3 (TNR3-). This TCR came from a human donor in good health. Some clones in this sample may be carry-over from other donors' samples. The chain's CDR3 is CSVEGTGELFF.